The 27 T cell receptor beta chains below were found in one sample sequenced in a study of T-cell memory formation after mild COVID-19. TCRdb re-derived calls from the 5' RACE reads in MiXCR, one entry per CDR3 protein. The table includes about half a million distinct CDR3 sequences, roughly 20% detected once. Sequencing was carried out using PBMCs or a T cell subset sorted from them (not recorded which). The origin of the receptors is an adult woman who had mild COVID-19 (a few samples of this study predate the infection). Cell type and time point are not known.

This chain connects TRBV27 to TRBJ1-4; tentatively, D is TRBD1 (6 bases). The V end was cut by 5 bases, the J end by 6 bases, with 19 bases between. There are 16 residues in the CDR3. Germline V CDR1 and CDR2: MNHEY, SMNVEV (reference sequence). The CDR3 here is CASSPATGRLYEKLFF. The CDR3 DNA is TGTGCCAGCAGTCCCGCCACAGGGAGGCTTTATGAAAAACTGTTTTTT.

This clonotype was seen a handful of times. The CDR3 bases are TGTGCCAGCAGCCCGGGGAACAACATTCAGTACTTC. Residues: CASSPGNNIQYF. This sequence joins TRBV4-2 and TRBJ2-4, with a possible D match to TRBD2 (5 bases). CDR3 length: 12 amino acids. Between the trimmed V and J ends, which lost 4 bases and 7 bases, there was a span of 8 bases. Germline-derived CDR1 and CDR2 are LGHNA and YNFKEQ.

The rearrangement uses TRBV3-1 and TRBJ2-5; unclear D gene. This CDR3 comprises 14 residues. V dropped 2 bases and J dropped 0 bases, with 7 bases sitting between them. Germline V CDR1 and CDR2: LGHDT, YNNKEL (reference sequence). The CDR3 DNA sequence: TGTGCCAGCAGCCAACGTGGGTACCAAGAGACCCAGTACTTC. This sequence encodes CASSQRGYQETQYF.

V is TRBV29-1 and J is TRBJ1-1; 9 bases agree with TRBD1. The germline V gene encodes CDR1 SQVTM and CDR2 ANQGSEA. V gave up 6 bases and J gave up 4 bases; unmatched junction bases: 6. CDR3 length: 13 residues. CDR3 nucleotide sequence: TGCAGCGTGGACAGGGGTCCGGGCACTGAAGCTTTCTTT. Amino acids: CSVDRGPGTEAFF.

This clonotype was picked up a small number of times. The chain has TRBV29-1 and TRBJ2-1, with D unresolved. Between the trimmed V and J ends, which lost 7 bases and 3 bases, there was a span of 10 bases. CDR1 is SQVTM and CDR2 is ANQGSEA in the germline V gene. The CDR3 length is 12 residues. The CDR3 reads CSGKGSYNEQFF. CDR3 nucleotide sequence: TGCAGCGGAAAGGGCAGCTACAATGAGCAGTTCTTC.

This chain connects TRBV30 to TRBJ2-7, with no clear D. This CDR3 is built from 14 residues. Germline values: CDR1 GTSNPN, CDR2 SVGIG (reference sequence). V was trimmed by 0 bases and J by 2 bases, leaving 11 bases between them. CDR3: CAWSVSGLPYEQYF. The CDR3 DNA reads TGTGCCTGGAGTGTTTCAGGCCTGCCCTACGAGCAGTACTTC.

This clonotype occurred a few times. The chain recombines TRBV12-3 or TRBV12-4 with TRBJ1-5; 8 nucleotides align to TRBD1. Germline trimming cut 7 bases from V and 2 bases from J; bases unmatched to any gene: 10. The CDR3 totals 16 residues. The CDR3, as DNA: TGTGCCAGCACCACTACACCGGGACAGGGCAATCAGCCCCAGCATTTT. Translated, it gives CASTTTPGQGNQPQHF.

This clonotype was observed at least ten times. The CDR3 DNA reads TGTGCCAGCAGTTCTAGCGGGCAATACAATGAGCAGTTCTTC. Protein sequence: CASSSSGQYNEQFF. The chain recombines TRBV12-3 or TRBV12-4 with TRBJ2-1; 8 positions agree with TRBD2. J gave up 4 bases and V 4 bases, and 3 bases lay outside the gene matches. This CDR3 contains 14 residues.

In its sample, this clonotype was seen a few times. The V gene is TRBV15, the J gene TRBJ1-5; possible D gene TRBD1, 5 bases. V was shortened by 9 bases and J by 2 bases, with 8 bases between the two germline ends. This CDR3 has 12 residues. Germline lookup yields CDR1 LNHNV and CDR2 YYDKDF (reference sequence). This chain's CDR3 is CATGGGNQPQHF. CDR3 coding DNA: TGTGCCACGGGGGGGGGCAATCAGCCCCAGCATTTT.

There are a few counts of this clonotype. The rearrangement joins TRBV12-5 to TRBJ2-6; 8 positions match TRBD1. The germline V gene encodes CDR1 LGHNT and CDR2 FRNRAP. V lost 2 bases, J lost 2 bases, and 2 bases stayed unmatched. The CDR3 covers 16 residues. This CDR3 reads CASGLPTGAGANVLTF. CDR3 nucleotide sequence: TGTGCTAGTGGTTTGCCGACAGGGGCTGGGGCCAACGTCCTGACTTTC.

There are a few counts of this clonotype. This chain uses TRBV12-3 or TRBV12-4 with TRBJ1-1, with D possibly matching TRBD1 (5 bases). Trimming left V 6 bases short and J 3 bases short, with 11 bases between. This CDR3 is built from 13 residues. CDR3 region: CASRGVGDTEAFF. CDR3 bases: TGTGCCAGCAGGGGGGTAGGGGACACTGAAGCTTTCTTT.

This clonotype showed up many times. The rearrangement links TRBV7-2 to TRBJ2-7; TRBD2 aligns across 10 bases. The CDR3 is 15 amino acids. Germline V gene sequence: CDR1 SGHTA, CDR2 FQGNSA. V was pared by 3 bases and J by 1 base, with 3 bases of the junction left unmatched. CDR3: CASSFSGGKSYEQYF. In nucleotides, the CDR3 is TGTGCCAGCAGCTTTAGCGGGGGGAAATCCTACGAGCAGTACTTC. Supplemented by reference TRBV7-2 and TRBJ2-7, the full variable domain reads GAGVSQSPSNKVTEKGKDVELRCDPISGHTALYWYRQSLGQGLEFLIYFQGNSAPDKSGLPSDRFSAERTGGSVSTLTIQRTQQEDSAVYLCASSFSGGKSYEQYFGPGTRLTVT.

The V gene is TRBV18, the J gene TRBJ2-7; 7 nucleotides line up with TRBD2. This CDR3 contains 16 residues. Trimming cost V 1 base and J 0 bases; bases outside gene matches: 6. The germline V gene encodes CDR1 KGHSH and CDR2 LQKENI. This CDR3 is CASSPLGRENSYEQYF. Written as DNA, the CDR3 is TGTGCCAGCTCACCACTAGGGAGGGAAAACTCCTACGAGCAGTACTTC.

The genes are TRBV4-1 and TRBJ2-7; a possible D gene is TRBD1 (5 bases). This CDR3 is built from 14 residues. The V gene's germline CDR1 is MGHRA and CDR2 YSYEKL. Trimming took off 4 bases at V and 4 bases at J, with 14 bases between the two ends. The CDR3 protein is CASSPPDNQYEQYF. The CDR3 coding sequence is TGCGCCAGCAGCCCCCCGGACAACCAATACGAGCAGTACTTC.

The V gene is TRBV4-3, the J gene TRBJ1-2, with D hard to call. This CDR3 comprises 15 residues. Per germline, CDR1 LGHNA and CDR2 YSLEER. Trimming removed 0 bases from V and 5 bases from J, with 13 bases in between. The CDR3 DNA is TGCGCCAGCAGCCAAGATTGGACCTATACTTATGGCTACACCTTC. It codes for CASSQDWTYTYGYTF.

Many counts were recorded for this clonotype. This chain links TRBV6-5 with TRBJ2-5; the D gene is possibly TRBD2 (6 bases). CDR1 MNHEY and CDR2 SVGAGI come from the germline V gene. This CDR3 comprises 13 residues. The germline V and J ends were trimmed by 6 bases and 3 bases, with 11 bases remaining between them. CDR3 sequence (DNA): TGTGCCAGCAGGGAGGGGTCCGAAGAGACCCAGTACTTC. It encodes CASREGSEETQYF.

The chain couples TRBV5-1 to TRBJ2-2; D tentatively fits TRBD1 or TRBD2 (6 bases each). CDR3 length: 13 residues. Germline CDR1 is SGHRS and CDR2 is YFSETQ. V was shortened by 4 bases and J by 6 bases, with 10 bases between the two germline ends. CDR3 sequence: CASSQRGAGELFF. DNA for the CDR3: TGCGCCAGCAGCCAAAGGGGGGCCGGGGAGCTGTTTTTT.

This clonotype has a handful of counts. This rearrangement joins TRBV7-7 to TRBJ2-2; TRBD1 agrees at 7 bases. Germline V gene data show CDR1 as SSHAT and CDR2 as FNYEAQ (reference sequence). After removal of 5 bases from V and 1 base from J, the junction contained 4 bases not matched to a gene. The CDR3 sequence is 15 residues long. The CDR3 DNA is TGTGCCAGCAGCGCGACAGGGTTGAACACCGGGGAGCTGTTTTTT. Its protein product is CASSATGLNTGELFF.

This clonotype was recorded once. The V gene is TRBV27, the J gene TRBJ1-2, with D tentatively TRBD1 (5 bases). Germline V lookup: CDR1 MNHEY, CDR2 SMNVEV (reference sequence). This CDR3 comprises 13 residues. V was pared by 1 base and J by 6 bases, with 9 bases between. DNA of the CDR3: TGTGCCAGCAGTTTATGGCAGGGAGATGGCTACACCTTC. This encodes CASSLWQGDGYTF.

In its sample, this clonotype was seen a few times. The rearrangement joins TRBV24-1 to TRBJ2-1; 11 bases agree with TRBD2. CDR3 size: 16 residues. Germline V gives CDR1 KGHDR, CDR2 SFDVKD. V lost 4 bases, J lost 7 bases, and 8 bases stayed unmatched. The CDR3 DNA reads TGTGCCACCAGTGACCCGGGACTAGCGGTCAGAAATGAGCAGTTCTTC. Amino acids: CATSDPGLAVRNEQFF.

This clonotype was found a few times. CDR3 DNA: TGTGCCAGCAGCCAAGATCCACCGGGACTAGCGGGAGTCAATGAGCAGTTCTTC. Translation: CASSQDPPGLAGVNEQFF. The chain carries TRBV3-1 and TRBJ2-1; 14 bases are shared with TRBD2. The CDR3 covers 18 residues. V was pared by 0 bases and J by 6 bases, with 7 bases of the junction left unmatched. The germline V gene has CDR1 LGHDT and CDR2 YNNKEL (reference sequence).

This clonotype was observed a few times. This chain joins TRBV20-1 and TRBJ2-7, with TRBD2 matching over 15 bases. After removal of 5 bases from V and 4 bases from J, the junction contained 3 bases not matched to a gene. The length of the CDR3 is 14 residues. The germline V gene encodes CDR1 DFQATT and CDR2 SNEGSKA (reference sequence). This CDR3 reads CSALGLAGGYEQYF. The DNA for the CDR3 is TGCAGTGCTCTGGGACTAGCGGGAGGATACGAGCAGTACTTC.

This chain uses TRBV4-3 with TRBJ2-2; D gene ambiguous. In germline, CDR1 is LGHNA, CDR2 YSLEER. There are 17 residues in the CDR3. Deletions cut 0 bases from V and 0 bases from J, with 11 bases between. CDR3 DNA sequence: TGCGCCAGCAGCCAAGATCTAGGAGCCTCGAACACCGGGGAGCTGTTTTTT. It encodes CASSQDLGASNTGELFF.

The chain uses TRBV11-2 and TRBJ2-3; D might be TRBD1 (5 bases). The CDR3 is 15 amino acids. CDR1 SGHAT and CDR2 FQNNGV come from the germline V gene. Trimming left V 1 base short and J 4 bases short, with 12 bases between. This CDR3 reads CASSLARVYADTQYF. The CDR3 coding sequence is TGTGCCAGCAGCTTAGCCAGGGTTTACGCAGATACGCAGTATTTT. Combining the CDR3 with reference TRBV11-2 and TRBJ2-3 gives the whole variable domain EAGVAQSPRYKIIEKRQSVAFWCNPISGHATLYWYQQILGQGPKLLIQFQNNGVVDDSQLPKDRFSAERLKGVDSTLKIQPAKLEDSAVYLCASSLARVYADTQYFGPGTRLTVL.

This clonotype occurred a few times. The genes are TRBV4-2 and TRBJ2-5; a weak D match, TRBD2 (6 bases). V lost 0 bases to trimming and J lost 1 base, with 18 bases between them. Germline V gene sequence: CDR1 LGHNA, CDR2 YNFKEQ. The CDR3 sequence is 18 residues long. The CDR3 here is CASSQDSSIGGLQETQYF. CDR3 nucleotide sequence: TGTGCCAGCAGCCAAGATTCCTCTATTGGAGGGCTCCAAGAGACCCAGTACTTC.

The CDR3 loop reads CASSQRRAGANVLTF. CDR3 sequence (DNA): TGTGCCAGCAGCCAGAGAAGGGCTGGGGCCAACGTCCTGACTTTC. The chain employs TRBV3-1 and TRBJ2-6; D is undetermined. Trimming shortened V by 3 bases and J by 2 bases, and 8 bases separated the two germline ends. Germline CDR1 is LGHDT and CDR2 is YNNKEL (reference sequence). The CDR3 has 15 amino acids.

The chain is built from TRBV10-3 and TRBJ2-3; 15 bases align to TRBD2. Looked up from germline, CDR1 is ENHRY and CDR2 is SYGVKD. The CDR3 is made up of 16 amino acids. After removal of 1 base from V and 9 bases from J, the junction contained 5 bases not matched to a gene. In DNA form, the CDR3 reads TGTGCCATCAGTGAGTTAGACGGACTAGCGGGGGGGACGCAGTATTTT. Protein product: CAISELDGLAGGTQYF.